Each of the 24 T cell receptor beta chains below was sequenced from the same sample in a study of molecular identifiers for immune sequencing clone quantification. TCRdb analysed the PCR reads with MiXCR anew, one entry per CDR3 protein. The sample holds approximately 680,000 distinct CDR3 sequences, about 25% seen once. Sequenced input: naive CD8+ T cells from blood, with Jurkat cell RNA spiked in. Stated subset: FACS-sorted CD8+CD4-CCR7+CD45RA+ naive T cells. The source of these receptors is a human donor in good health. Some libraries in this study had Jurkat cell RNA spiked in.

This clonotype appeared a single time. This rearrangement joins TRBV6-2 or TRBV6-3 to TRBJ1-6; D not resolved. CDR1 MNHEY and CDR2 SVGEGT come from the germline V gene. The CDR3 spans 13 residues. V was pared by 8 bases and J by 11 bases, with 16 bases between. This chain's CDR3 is CASAGGWDPPLHF. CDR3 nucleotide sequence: TGTGCCAGCGCTGGAGGATGGGATCCACCCCTCCACTTT.

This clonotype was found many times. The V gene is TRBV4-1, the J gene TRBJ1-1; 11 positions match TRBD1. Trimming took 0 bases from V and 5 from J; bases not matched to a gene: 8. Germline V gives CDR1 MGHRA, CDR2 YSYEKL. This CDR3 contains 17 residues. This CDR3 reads CASSQDSGQGAQTEAFF. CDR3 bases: TGCGCCAGCAGCCAAGATAGCGGACAGGGGGCGCAGACTGAAGCTTTCTTT.

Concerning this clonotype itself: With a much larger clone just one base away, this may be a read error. The DNA for the CDR3 is TGCGCCAGCAGCCAGGGGCCGACAGATCAAGAGGCCCAGTACTTC. Protein: CASSQGPTDQEAQYF. The gene calls are TRBV5-1 and TRBJ2-5; D perhaps matches TRBD1 (6 bases). CDR3 length: 15 amino acids. The germline V gene encodes CDR1 SGHRS and CDR2 YFSETQ. Based on the CDR3 plus reference TRBV5-1 and TRBJ2-5, the full variable domain is KAGVTQTPRYLIKTRGQQVTLSCSPISGHRSVSWYQQTPGQGLQFLFEYFSETQRNKGNFPGRFSGRQFSNSRSEMNVSTLELGDSALYLCASSQGPTDQEAQYFGPGTRLLVL.

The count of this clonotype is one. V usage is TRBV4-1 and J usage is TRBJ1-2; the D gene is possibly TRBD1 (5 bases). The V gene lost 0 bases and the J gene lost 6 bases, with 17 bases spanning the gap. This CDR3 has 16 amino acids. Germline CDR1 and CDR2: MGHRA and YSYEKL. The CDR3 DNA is TGCGCCAGCAGCCAAGAGATGGCAGGGCCCCTTCATGGCTACACCTTC. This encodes CASSQEMAGPLHGYTF.

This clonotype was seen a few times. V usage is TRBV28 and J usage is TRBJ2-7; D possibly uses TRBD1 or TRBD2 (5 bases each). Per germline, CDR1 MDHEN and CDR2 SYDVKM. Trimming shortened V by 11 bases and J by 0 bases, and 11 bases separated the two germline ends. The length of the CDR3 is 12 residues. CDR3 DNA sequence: TGTGCCTGCTCAGGGAGCTCCTACGAGCAGTACTTC. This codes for CACSGSSYEQYF.

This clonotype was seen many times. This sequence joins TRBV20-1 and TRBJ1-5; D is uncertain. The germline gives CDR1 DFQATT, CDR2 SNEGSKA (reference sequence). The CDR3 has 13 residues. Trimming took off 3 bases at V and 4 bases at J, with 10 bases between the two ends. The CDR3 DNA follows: TGCAGTGCTAGGAACAGTTTTAATCAGCCCCAGCATTTT. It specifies CSARNSFNQPQHF.

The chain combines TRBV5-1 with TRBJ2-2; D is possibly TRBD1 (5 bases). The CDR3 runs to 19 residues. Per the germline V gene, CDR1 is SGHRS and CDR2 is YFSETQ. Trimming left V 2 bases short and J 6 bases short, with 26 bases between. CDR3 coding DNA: TGCGCCAGCAGCTTTAAACAACAGGACCGACCTATTTCGGCCGGGGAGCTGTTTTTT. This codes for CASSFKQQDRPISAGELFF. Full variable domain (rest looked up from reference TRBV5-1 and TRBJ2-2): KAGVTQTPRYLIKTRGQQVTLSCSPISGHRSVSWYQQTPGQGLQFLFEYFSETQRNKGNFPGRFSGRQFSNSRSEMNVSTLELGDSALYLCASSFKQQDRPISAGELFFGEGSRLTVL.

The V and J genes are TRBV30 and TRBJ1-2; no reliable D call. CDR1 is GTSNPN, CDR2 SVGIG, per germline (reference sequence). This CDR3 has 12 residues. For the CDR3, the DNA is TGTGTCGGACTGGGGTACGACTATGGCTACACCTTC. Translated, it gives CVGLGYDYGYTF. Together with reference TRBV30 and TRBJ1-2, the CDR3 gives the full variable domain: SQTIHQWPATLVQPVGSPLSLECTVEGTSNPNLYWYRQAAGRGLQLLFYSVGIGQISSEVPQNLSASRPQDRQFILSSKKLLLSDSGFYLCVGLGYDYGYTFGSGTRLTVV.

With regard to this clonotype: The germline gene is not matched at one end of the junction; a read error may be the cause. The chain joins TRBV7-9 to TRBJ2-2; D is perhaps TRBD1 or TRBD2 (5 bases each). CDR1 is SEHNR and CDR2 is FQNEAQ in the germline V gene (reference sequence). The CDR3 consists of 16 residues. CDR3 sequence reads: CASSPPRGVNTGELLF. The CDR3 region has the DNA TGTGCCAGCAGCCCCCCGCGAGGGGTGAATACCGGGGAGCTGCTTTTT.

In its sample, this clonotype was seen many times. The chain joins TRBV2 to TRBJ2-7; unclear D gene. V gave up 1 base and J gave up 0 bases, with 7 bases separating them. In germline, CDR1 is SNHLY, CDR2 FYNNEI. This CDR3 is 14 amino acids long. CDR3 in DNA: TGTGCCAGCAGTGAAGGTTACAGCTCCTACGAGCAGTACTTC. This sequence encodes CASSEGYSSYEQYF.

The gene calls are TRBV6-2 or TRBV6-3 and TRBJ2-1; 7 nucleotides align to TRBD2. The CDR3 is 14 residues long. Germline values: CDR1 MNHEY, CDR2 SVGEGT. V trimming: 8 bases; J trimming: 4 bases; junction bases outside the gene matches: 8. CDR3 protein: CASFGLGLYNEQFF. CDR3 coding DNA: TGTGCCAGCTTCGGACTAGGTTTGTACAATGAGCAGTTCTTC.

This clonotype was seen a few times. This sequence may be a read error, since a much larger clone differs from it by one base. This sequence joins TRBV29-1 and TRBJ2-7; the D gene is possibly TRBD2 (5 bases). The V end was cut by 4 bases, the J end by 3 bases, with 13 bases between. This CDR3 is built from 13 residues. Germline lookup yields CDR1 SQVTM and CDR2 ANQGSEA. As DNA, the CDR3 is TGCAGCGTTGTCGGGGTCCGGAGCTACGAGCAGTACTTC. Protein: CSVVGVRSYEQYF.

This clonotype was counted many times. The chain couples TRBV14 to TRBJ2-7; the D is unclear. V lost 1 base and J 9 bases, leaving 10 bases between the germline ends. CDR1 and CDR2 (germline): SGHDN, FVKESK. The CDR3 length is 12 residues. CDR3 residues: CASSQARVPQYF. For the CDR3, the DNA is TGTGCCAGCAGCCAAGCCCGGGTACCGCAGTACTTC.

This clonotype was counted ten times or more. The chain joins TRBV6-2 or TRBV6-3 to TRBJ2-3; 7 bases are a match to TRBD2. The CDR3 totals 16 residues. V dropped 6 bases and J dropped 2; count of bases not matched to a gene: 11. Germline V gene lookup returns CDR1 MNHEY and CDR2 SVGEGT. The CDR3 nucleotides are TGTGCCAGCAGCTTTATTGACGGGGGGACCACAGATACGCAGTATTTT. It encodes CASSFIDGGTTDTQYF.

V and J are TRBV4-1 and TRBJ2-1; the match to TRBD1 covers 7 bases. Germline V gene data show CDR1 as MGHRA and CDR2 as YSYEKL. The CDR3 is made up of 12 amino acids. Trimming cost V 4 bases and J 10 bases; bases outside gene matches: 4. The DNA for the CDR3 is TGCGCCAGCAGCCGAACAGGGGTCGAGCAGTTCTTC. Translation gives CASSRTGVEQFF.

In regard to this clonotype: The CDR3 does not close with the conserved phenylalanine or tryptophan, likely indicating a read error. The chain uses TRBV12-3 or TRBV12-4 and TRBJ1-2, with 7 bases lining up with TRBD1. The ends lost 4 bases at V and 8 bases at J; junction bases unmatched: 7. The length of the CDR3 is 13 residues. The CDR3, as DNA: TGTGCCAGCAGTTGGGACAGCACTAGGGGCTACACCCTC. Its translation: CASSWDSTRGYTL.

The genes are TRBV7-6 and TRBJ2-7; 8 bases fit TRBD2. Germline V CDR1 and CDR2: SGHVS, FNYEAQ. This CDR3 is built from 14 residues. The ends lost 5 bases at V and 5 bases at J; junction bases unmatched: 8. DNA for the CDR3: TGTGCCAGCAGCCCGAGCGGGGGAGGAGACGAGCAGTACTTC. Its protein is CASSPSGGGDEQYF.

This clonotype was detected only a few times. The CDR3 nucleotides are TGTGCCAGCGGGAGACAGGAGAACACTGAAGCTTTCTTT. This translates into CASGRQENTEAFF. The chain has TRBV11-2 and TRBJ1-1; TRBD1 is a possible D gene (6 bases). The CDR3 is made up of 13 amino acids. V was trimmed by 8 bases and J by 1 base, leaving 11 bases between them. In germline, CDR1 is SGHAT, CDR2 FQNNGV.

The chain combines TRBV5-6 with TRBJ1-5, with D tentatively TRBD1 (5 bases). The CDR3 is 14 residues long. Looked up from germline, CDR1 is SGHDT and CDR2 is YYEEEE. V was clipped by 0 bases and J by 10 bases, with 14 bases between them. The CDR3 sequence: CASSLGRGLQPQHF. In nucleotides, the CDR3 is TGTGCCAGCAGCTTGGGGAGGGGCCTTCAACCCCAGCATTTT.

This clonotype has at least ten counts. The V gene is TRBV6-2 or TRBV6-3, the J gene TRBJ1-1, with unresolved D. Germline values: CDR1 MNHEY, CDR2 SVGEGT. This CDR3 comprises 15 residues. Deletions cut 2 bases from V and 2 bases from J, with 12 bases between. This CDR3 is CASSYLLGDNTEAFF. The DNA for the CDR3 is TGTGCCAGCAGTTACCTTCTGGGCGACAACACTGAAGCTTTCTTT.

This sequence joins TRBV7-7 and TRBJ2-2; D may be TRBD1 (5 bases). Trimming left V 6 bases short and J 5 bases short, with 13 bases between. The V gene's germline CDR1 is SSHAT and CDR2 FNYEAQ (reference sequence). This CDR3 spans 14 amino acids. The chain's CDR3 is CASRDSGVTGELFF. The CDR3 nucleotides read TGTGCCAGCAGAGACAGTGGGGTTACCGGGGAGCTGTTTTTT.

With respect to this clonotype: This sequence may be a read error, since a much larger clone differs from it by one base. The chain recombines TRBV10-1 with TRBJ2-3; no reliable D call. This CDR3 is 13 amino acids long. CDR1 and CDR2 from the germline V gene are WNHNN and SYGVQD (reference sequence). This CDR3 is CASGEFGADTQYF. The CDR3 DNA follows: TGCGCCAGCGGTGAGTTTGGGGCAGATACGCAGTATTTT.

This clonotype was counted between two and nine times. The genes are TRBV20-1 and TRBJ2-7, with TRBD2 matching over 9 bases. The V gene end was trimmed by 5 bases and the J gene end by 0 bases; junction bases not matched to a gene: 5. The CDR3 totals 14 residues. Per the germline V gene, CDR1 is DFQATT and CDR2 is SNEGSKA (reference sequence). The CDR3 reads CSAFSGSASYEQYF. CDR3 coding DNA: TGCAGTGCTTTTAGCGGGAGTGCCTCCTACGAGCAGTACTTC.

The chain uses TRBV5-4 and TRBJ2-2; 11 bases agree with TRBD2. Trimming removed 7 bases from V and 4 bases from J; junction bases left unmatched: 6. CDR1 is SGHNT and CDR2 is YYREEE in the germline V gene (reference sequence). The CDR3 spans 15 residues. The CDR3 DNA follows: TGTGCCAGCGCCACTAGCGGGAGTCCCACCGGGGAGCTGTTTTTT. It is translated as CASATSGSPTGELFF. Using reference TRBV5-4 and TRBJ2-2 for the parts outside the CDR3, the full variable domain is ETGVTQSPTHLIKTRGQQVTLRCSSQSGHNTVSWYQQALGQGPQFIFQYYREEENGRGNFPPRFSGLQFPNYSSELNVNALELDDSALYLCASATSGSPTGELFFGEGSRLTVL.